The next 3 T cell receptor beta chains were all read from a single sample in a study of T cell changes during pregnancy in multiple sclerosis. Clones were sequenced by immunoSEQ multiplex PCR, and TCRdb holds only the in-frame ones, with some missing. The sample holds 80,000 or so clones; roughly 94% are singletons and the top ten take 2.6%. Source: peripheral blood, taken before pregnancy. Source of these receptors: a female donor with multiple sclerosis, enrolled in a pregnancy study.

The chain employs TRBV5-1 and TRBJ2-5, with 9 bases fitting TRBD2. The V gene's germline CDR1 is SGHRS and CDR2 YFSETQ. With V trimmed by 2 bases and J by 5 bases, 16 bases remained unmatched. The CDR3 totals 18 residues. In DNA form, the CDR3 reads TGCGCCAGCAGCTTCCGGAGGCTAGCGGGACCCTTTCGGGAGACCCAGTACTTC. It encodes CASSFRRLAGPFRETQYF.

This chain connects TRBV28 to TRBJ2-7, with 10 bases matching TRBD2. The CDR3 consists of 16 residues. The junction had 10 bases not matched to a gene; V was cut back by 5 bases and J by 3 bases. Germline-derived CDR1 and CDR2 are MDHEN and SYDVKM. In nucleotides, the CDR3 is TGTGCCAGCAGTGGCAGGACTAGCGGACTACTCTACGAGCAGTACTTC. This sequence encodes CASSGRTSGLLYEQYF.

V and J are TRBV19 and TRBJ2-7; TRBD2 agrees at 9 bases. V lost 6 bases, J lost 4 bases, and 13 bases stayed unmatched. This CDR3 has 16 residues. Germline CDR1 LNHDA, CDR2 SQIVND (reference sequence). The CDR3: CASSGGLLSGSYEQYF. Written as DNA, the CDR3 is TGTGCCAGTAGCGGGGGACTGCTTAGCGGGAGTTACGAGCAGTACTTC.